This TCR beta chain came from a study of T cells in Graves' hyperthyroidism and ophthalmopathy. TCR beta CDR3 region amplification was performed from RNA transcripts. First-round RT-PCR of the TCR CDR3 relied on the HTBI primer set. From the multiplex PCR reads, TCRdb called clonotypes with MiXCR, one entry per CDR3 protein. The repertoire includes under 350,000 distinct CDR3 sequences, roughly 18% of them detected once, and roughly 49% sits in the top ten. This clonotype was seen many times. The specimen sequenced was blood. The receptor's source is a woman aged 45-60 years with Graves' hyperthyroidism.

The CDR3 region is CASSVSRNTEAFF. For the CDR3, the DNA is TGTGCCAGCAGCGTCAGCCGGAACACTGAAGCTTTCTTT. The V gene is TRBV6-1, the J gene TRBJ1-1; D uncertain. Germline-derived CDR1 and CDR2 are MNHNS and SASEGT. The CDR3 is 13 amino acids. The ends were cut back, 6 bases at V and 1 base at J, with 9 bases in the middle.